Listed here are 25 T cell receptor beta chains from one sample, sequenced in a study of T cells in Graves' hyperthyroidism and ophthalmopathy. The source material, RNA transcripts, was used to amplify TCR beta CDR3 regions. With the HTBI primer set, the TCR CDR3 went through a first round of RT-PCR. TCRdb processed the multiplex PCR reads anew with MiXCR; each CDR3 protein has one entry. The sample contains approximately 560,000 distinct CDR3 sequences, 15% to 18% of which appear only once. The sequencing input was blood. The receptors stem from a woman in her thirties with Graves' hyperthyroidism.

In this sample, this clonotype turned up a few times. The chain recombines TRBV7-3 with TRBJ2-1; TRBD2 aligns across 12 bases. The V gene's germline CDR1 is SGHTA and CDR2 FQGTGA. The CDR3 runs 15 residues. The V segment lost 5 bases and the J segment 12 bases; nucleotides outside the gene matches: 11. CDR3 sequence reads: CASSDMTSGSMRQFF. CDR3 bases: TGTGCCAGCAGCGACATGACTAGCGGGAGTATGCGGCAGTTCTTC.

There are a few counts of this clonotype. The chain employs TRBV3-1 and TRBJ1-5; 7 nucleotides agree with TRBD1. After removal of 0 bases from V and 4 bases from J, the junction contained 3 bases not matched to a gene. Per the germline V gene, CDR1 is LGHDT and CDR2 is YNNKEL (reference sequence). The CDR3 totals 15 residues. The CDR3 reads CASSQDPTGNQPQHF. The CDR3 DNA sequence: TGTGCCAGCAGCCAAGACCCGACAGGGAATCAGCCCCAGCATTTT.

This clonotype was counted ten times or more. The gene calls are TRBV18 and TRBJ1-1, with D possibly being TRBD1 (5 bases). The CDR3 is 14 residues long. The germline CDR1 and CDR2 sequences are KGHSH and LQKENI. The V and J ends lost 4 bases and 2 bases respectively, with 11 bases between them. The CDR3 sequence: CASSLQEGNTEAFF. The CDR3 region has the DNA TGTGCCAGCTCACTACAGGAGGGAAACACTGAAGCTTTCTTT.

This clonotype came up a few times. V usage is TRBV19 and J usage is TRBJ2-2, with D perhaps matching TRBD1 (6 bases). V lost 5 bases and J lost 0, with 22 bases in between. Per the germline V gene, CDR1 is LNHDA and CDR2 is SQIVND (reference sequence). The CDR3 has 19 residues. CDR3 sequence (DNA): TGTGCCAGTAGTTATTTAGGGGGAGTTTTTCGGGCGAACACCGGGGAGCTGTTTTTT. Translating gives CASSYLGGVFRANTGELFF.

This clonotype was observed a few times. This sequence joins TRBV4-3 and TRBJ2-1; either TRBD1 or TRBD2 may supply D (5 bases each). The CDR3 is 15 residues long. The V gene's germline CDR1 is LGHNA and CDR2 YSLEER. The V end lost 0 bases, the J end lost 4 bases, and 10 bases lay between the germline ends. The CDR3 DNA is TGCGCCAGCAGCCAAGATGGGGGACGGTACAATGAGCAGTTCTTC. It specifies CASSQDGGRYNEQFF.

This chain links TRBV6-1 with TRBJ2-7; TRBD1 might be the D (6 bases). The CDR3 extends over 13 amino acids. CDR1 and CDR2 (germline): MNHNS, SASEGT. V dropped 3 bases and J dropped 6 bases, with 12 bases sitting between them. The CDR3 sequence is CASSEIQGGEQYF. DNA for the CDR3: TGTGCCAGCAGTGAGATACAGGGTGGCGAGCAGTACTTC.

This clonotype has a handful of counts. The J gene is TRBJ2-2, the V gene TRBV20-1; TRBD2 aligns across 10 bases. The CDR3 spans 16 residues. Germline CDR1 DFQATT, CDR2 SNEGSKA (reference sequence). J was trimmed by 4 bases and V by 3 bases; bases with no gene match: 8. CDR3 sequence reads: CSASPSGRGGTGELFF. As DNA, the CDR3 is TGCAGTGCTAGTCCTAGCGGGAGAGGGGGCACCGGGGAGCTGTTTTTT.

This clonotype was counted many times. The CDR3 bases are TGTGCCAGCAGCTTAGGGCGGGAGGGGGGAGATACGCAGTATTTT. The encoded protein is CASSLGREGGDTQYF. The rearrangement uses TRBV7-2 and TRBJ2-3; 9 nucleotides agree with TRBD2. V gave up 1 base and J gave up 5 bases; unmatched junction bases: 4. Germline V CDR1 and CDR2: SGHTA, FQGNSA. The CDR3 is 15 amino acids.

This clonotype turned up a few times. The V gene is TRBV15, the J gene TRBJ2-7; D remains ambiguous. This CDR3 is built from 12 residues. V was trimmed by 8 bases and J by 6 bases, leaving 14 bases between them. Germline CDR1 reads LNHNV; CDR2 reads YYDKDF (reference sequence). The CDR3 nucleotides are TGTGCCACCTCAAGCGCGTACGGCGAGCAGTACTTC. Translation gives CATSSAYGEQYF.

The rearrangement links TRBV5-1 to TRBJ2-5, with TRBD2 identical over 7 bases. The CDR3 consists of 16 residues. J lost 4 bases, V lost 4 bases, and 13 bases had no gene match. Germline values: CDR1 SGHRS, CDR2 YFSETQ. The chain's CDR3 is CASSLEVGGGPETQYF. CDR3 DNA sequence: TGCGCCAGCAGCCTGGAGGTGGGCGGGGGACCAGAGACCCAGTACTTC.

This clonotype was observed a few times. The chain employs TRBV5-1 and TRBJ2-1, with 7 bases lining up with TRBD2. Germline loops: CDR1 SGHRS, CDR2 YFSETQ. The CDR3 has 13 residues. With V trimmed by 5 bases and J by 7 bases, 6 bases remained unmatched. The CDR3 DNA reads TGCGCCAGCAGGGTGGGCGGGAGTAATGAGCAGTTCTTC. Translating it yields CASRVGGSNEQFF.

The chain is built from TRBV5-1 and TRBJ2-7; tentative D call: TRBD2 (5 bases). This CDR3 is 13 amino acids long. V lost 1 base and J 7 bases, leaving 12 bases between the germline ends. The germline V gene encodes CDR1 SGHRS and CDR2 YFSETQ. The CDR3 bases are TGCGCCAGCAGCTTGCGCCTTTCGGGGGAGCAGTACTTC. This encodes CASSLRLSGEQYF.

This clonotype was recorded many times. CDR3: CASSEASNGGTDTQYF. The CDR3 nucleotides read TGTGCCAGCAGTGAGGCGTCTAACGGGGGCACAGATACGCAGTATTTT. The V gene is TRBV6-4, the J gene TRBJ2-3, with D maybe TRBD2 (5 bases). Germline V gives CDR1 MRHNA, CDR2 SNTAGT. The V end lost 3 bases, the J end lost 1 base, and 14 bases lay between the germline ends. The length of the CDR3 is 16 residues.

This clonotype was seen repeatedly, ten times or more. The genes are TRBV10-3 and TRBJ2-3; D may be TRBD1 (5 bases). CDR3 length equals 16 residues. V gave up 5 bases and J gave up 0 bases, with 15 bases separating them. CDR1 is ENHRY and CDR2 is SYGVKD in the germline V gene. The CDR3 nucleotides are TGTGCCATCAGTTTATACCAGACAGAAAGCACAGATACGCAGTATTTT. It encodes CAISLYQTESTDTQYF.

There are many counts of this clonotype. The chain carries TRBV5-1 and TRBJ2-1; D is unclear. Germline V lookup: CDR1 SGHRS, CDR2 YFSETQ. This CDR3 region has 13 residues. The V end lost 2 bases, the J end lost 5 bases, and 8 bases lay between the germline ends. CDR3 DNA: TGCGCCAGCAGCTTCAAAATGGACAATGAGCAGTTCTTC. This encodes CASSFKMDNEQFF.

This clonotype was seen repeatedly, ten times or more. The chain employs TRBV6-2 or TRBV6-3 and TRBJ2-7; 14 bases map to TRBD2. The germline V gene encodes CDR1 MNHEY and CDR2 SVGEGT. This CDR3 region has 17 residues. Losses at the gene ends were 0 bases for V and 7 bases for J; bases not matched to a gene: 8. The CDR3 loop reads CASSYSGLAGASGEQYF. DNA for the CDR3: TGTGCCAGCAGTTACTCGGGACTAGCGGGAGCGTCGGGAGAGCAGTACTTC.

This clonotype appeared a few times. The CDR3, as DNA: TGTGCCAGCAGTTTACAGGATAATGAAAAACTGTTTTTT. It translates to CASSLQDNEKLFF. This sequence joins TRBV27 and TRBJ1-4; no clear D gene. This CDR3 contains 13 residues. Trimming shortened V by 2 bases and J by 4 bases, and 5 bases separated the two germline ends. Germline CDR1 is MNHEY and CDR2 is SMNVEV (reference sequence).

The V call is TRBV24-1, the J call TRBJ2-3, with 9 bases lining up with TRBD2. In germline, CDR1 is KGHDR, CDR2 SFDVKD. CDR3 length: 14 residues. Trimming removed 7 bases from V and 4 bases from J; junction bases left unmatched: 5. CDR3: CATSAGGTADTQYF. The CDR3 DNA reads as TGTGCCACCAGCGCGGGAGGGACGGCAGATACGCAGTATTTT.

The CDR3 loop reads CASSTRTGDSYNEQFF. CDR3 in DNA: TGTGCCAGCAGCACCCGGACAGGGGACTCCTACAATGAGCAGTTCTTC. The chain is built from TRBV3-1 and TRBJ2-1; 9 bases are a match to TRBD1. CDR1 and CDR2 (germline): LGHDT, YNNKEL (reference sequence). With V trimmed by 5 bases and J by 0 bases, 5 bases remained unmatched. The CDR3 totals 16 residues.

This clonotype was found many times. CDR3: CSAIPGLADNEQFF. The CDR3 region has the DNA TGCAGTGCAATACCGGGACTAGCGGACAATGAGCAGTTCTTC. The chain couples TRBV20-1 to TRBJ2-1, with 11 bases aligning to TRBD2. V dropped 6 bases and J dropped 5; count of bases not matched to a gene: 6. This CDR3 region has 14 residues. CDR1 is DFQATT and CDR2 is SNEGSKA in the germline V gene (reference sequence).

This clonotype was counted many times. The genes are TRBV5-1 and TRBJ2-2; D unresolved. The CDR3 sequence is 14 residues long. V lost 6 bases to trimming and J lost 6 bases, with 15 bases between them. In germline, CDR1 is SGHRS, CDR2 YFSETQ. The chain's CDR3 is CASTPAVPPGELFF. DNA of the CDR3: TGCGCCAGCACCCCCGCCGTGCCCCCCGGGGAGCTGTTTTTT.

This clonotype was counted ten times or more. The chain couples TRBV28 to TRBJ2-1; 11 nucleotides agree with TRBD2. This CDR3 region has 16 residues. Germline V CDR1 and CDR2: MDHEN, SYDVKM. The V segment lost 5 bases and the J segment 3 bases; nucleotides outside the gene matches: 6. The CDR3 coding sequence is TGTGCCAGCAGTCAACCCGGGACTAGCGGCTACAATGAGCAGTTCTTC. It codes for CASSQPGTSGYNEQFF.

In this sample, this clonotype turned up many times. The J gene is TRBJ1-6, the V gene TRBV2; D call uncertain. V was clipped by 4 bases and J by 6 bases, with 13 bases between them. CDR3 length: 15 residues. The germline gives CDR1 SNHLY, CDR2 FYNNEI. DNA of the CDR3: TGTGCCAGCAGTGGGGCAGCCCAAGCTAATTCACCCCTCCACTTT. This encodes CASSGAAQANSPLHF.

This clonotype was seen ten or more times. The CDR3 sequence is CASSKKQGSADTQYF. CDR3 in DNA: TGTGCCAGCAGTAAAAAACAGGGGTCGGCAGATACGCAGTATTTT. The V call is TRBV6-1, the J call TRBJ2-3, with 7 bases fitting TRBD1. Germline V gives CDR1 MNHNS, CDR2 SASEGT. J lost 4 bases, V lost 5 bases, and 9 bases had no gene match. CDR3 length: 15 amino acids.

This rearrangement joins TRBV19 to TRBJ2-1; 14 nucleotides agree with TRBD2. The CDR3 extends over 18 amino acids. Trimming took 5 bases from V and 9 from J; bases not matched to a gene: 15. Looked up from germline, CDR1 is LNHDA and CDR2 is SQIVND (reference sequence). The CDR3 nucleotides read TGTGCCAGTAGTGTTCGACTAGCGGGAGGGCCTGCCTTGGGTGAGCAGTTCTTC. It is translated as CASSVRLAGGPALGEQFF.